This T cell receptor (beta chain) was obtained from a study of blood T cell repertoires in COVID-19. Study-wide context: In each case, the material was cDNA or gDNA derived from T cells, B-cell-depleted T cells, or PBMCs.

Original analysis: How many nucleated cells were present was estimated from reference gene primer amplification. TCRdb's table, derived via immunoSEQ multiplex PCR, lists solely in-frame clones and lacks some. That table supplies the V and J calls and clone size; D and trimming were determined from the DNA. Among roughly 40,000 clones, 80% to 90% were seen once, and the ten largest hold approximately 1.4%. Deletions cut 1 base from V and 8 bases from J, with 8 bases between. This CDR3 region has 12 residues. Germline V gene sequence: CDR1 SGHAT, CDR2 FQNNGV. Sequenced material: peripheral blood. The chain uses TRBV11-2 and TRBJ1-2; perhaps TRBD1 as D (5 bases). The TCR comes from a woman between 40 and 50 years old with acute or convalescent COVID-19. The CDR3 loop is CASSLGQFGYTF. The DNA of the CDR3 is TGTGCCAGCAGCTTAGGACAGTTCGGCTACACCTTC.